The source of this T cell receptor (beta chain) is a study of blood T cell repertoires in COVID-19. Study background: Researchers got acute and convalescent COVID-19 samples from the United States, Italy and Spain. PBMCs, B-cell-depleted T cells, or T cells provided the cDNA or gDNA that made up the material.

About this clone itself: Mismatch with germline at one junction end may stem from a read error.

This CDR3 has 15 amino acids. Germline assignment: CDR1 SSHAT and CDR2 FNYEAQ (reference sequence). Original processing notes: Reference gene primer amplification in the assay estimated nucleated cell counts. Generated by immunoSEQ multiplex PCR, the TCRdb table keeps only in-frame clones and is missing some. From that table come the V and J calls and clone size; the DNA was used to work out D and trimming. The table shows over 130,000 clones, with about 86% occurring only once. The sequenced sample consisted of peripheral blood. The chain is built from TRBV7-7 and TRBJ2-5, with 9 nucleotides matching TRBD1. The TCR sequence derives from an older man with acute or convalescent COVID-19. CDR3 sequence: CASSLDLDRGETQYF. In nucleotides, the CDR3 is TGTGCTAGCAGCTTAGACCTGGACAGGGGTGAGACCCAGTACTTC.